The 5 T cell receptor beta chains below were found in one sample sequenced in a study of cytomegalovirus exposure and HLA in healthy donors (TCRdb year 2017). Library preparation used the immunoSEQ multiplex PCR assay. What TCRdb holds here is the immuneACCESS table cut down to in-frame rearrangements. Part of the clones is not present; checked against another copy, under half of the missing clones reflect an unresolved V gene, and the others are unexplained. In all, the sample holds 75,000 to 90,000 clones, and 90% to 97% of those were seen once. About 1.6% of the sample comes from the top ten. What was sequenced was PBMCs. Every receptor here comes from a man between 18 and 29 years old in good health and CMV-seropositive.

The chain carries TRBV5-1 and TRBJ2-5; TRBD2 matches 14 bases. Trimming took 4 bases from V and 3 from J; bases not matched to a gene: 5. CDR1 and CDR2 from the germline V gene are SGHRS and YFSETQ. The CDR3 is 16 residues long. CDR3 sequence: CASSPGLAGVKETQYF. Written as DNA, the CDR3 is TGCGCCAGCAGCCCGGGACTAGCGGGAGTGAAAGAGACCCAGTACTTC. Filled out from reference TRBV5-1 and TRBJ2-5, the complete variable domain reads KAGVTQTPRYLIKTRGQQVTLSCSPISGHRSVSWYQQTPGQGLQFLFEYFSETQRNKGNFPGRFSGRQFSNSRSEMNVSTLELGDSALYLCASSPGLAGVKETQYFGPGTRLLVL.

The genes are TRBV29-1 and TRBJ2-7; 7 bases are a match to TRBD2. The ends lost 4 bases at V and 4 bases at J; junction bases unmatched: 4. Germline values: CDR1 SQVTM, CDR2 ANQGSEA. The CDR3 is 12 amino acids. The CDR3 nucleotides read TGCAGCGTTGGCGGGAGAGGATACGAGCAGTACTTC. Translation: CSVGGRGYEQYF.

The chain uses TRBV4-2 and TRBJ2-7; 9 bases align to TRBD1. The CDR3 sequence is 16 residues long. Germline loops: CDR1 LGHNA, CDR2 YNFKEQ. Trimming took 4 bases from V and 2 from J; bases not matched to a gene: 9. The CDR3 spells CASSPGPGQGTYEQYF. The CDR3 DNA sequence: TGTGCCAGCAGCCCCGGTCCGGGACAGGGCACCTACGAGCAGTACTTC.

The V gene is TRBV6-1, the J gene TRBJ1-1; 8 nucleotides agree with TRBD1. Germline trimming cut 6 bases from V and 1 base from J; bases unmatched to any gene: 4. Germline-derived CDR1 and CDR2 are MNHNS and SASEGT. CDR3 length: 14 amino acids. CDR3 region: CASRRTGWNTEAFF. The CDR3 DNA reads as TGTGCCAGCAGGAGGACAGGGTGGAACACTGAAGCTTTCTTT.

The CDR3 spells CASSVGTGGYGYTF. DNA of the CDR3: TGTGCCAGCAGCGTAGGTACAGGGGGCTATGGCTACACCTTC. The chain is built from TRBV9 and TRBJ1-2, with 8 bases lining up with TRBD1. The germline V gene has CDR1 SGDLS and CDR2 YYNGEE. This CDR3 is built from 14 residues. Losses at the gene ends were 0 bases for V and 4 bases for J; bases not matched to a gene: 2.